These T cell receptor beta chains were read from a single sample in a study of T cells in narcolepsy. The repertoire was sequenced with immunoSEQ multiplex PCR; TCRdb's copy has only in-frame clones and lacks some. The sample shows 32,000 or so clones, about four fifths of them seen only once. Sequencing input: CD45RA- memory CD4+ T cells from PBMCs. Every receptor here comes from a human donor with narcolepsy. The CDR3 runs from the conserved cysteine through the conserved F or W. Fields, in order: CDR3 length, clone size, V gene, J gene, D gene, CDR3 DNA, CDR3 protein. The D gene is left open where the match is weak. A row's size may be missing; if present it is once, few, many or a size class.

13,.,TRBV29-1,TRBJ2-1,TRBD1,TGCAGCGTCCCCGGACAGGGAAGGAGTGAGCAGTTCTTC,CSVPGQGRSEQFF
15,.,TRBV9,TRBJ1-4,.,TGTGCCAGCAGCTCTGCCGGCCTAACTAATGAAAAACTGTTTTTT,CASSSAGLTNEKLFF
15,.,TRBV7-8,TRBJ2-3,TRBD1,TGTGCCAGCAGCTCTACCTTTGGACAGGGCGGTACGCAGTATTTT,CASSSTFGQGGTQYF
16,.,TRBV6-4,TRBJ2-7,TRBD2,TGTGCCAGCAGTGGCTCACCCCGGGGGGTTCCCTACGAGCAGTACTTC,CASSGSPRGVPYEQYF
15,.,TRBV6-5,TRBJ1-6,.,TGTGCCAGCACCCACAGGTTCAGCTATAATTCACCCCTCCACTTT,CASTHRFSYNSPLHF
18,.,TRBV29-1,TRBJ2-1,TRBD1,TGCAGCGTTGAACGTGGGACAGGCGTTCTGAGCTCCTACAATGAGCAGTTCTTC,CSVERGTGVLSSYNEQFF
16,.,TRBV4-3,TRBJ2-2,.,TGCGCCAGCAGCCAAGAATTTACGGGGAACACCGGGGAGCTGTTTTTT,CASSQEFTGNTGELFF
13,.,TRBV7-9,TRBJ2-2,.,TGTGCCAGCAGCTTAGGTGGGACCGGGGAGCTGTTTTTT,CASSLGGTGELFF
14,.,TRBV9,TRBJ1-1,.,TGTGCCAGCAGCGTAGGGCACTCGAACACTGAAGCTTTCTTT,CASSVGHSNTEAFF
12,.,TRBV10-3,TRBJ2-5,.,TGTGCCATCAGTGAGCCCGGGGAGACCCAGTACTTC,CAISEPGETQYF
15,.,TRBV7-2,TRBJ2-5,TRBD2,TGTGCCAGCAGCGGCCCTAGCGGGGGGAAAGAGACCCAGTACTTC,CASSGPSGGKETQYF
14,.,TRBV19,TRBJ1-1,.,TGTGCCAGTAGCGTCACGGGGGCAACTTATGAAGCTTTCTTT,CASSVTGATYEAFF
13,.,TRBV29-1,TRBJ1-4,TRBD1,TGCAGCGTAGACAGGGGTTCCGGGGAAAAACTGTTTTTT,CSVDRGSGEKLFF
14,once,TRBV5-1,TRBJ1-1,.,TGCGCCAGCAGCTCCGACAGCCTGGCCGCTGAAGCTTTCTTT,CASSSDSLAAEAFF
14,medium-sized,TRBV7-3,TRBJ1-2,.,TGTGCCAGCAGCCCGGGACCGACCTATGAGAGCTACACCTTC,CASSPGPTYESYTF
15,.,TRBV6-1,TRBJ1-2,.,TGTGCCAGCAGAGCCGACAGCGGATCGAGCTATGGCTACACCTTC,CASRADSGSSYGYTF
17,.,TRBV2,TRBJ2-2,TRBD1,TGTGCCAGCAGACAGCCCGGGACAGGGGGATACACCGGGGAGCTGTTTTTT,CASRQPGTGGYTGELFF
14,.,TRBV6-1,TRBJ1-1,.,TGTGCCAGCAGTGTATCTCAGATGAACACTGAAGCTTTCTTT,CASSVSQMNTEAFF
15,once,TRBV6-1,TRBJ1-1,.,TGTGCCAGCAGTGAAGCCACCGGGACAATCACTGAAGCTTTCTTT,CASSEATGTITEAFF
16,once,TRBV6-1,TRBJ2-4,.,TGTGCCAGCAGTGAATCCTGGGGTAGCGGCAAAAACATTCAGTACTTC,CASSESWGSGKNIQYF
10,.,TRBV28,TRBJ2-3,.,TGTGCCAGCCAAGCGAATACGCAGTATTTT,CASQANTQYF
14,.,TRBV4-3,TRBJ2-2,.,TGCGCCAGCAGCCAAGAGCCCATCACCGGGGAGCTGTTTTTT,CASSQEPITGELFF
17,.,TRBV28,TRBJ1-2,TRBD1,TGTGCCAGCAGTCCGACCACCCGGGACAGGGGGTTTTATGGCTACACCTTC,CASSPTTRDRGFYGYTF
11,.,TRBV30,TRBJ2-3,.,TGTGCCTGGAGAAGAGGAGATACGCAGTATTTT,CAWRRGDTQYF
15,.,TRBV6-5,TRBJ2-3,.,TGTGCCAGCAGTACTAGCACAGGGGCCCACGGGGGGCAGTATTTT,CASSTSTGAHGGQYF
15,.,TRBV11-2,TRBJ1-4,TRBD1,TGTGCCAGCAGCTTACTGACAGGGGGTTATGAAAAACTGTTTTTT,CASSLLTGGYEKLFF
15,.,TRBV7-2,TRBJ2-3,TRBD2,TGTGCCAGCAGCTTAAACAGCGGGGGAACAGATACGCAGTATTTT,CASSLNSGGTDTQYF
19,.,TRBV7-2,TRBJ1-2,.,TGTGCCAGCAGCTTAGTACTGGGGAAGGGAACAGGTTCCCGAGGGGGCTACACCTTC,CASSLVLGKGTGSRGGYTF